The 8 T cell receptor beta chains below come from one sample, sequenced in a study of blood T cell repertoires in COVID-19. Repertoires were generated with immunoSEQ multiplex PCR, while TCRdb's copy carries only in-frame clones and drops some. This table holds a few hundred thousand clones, around four fifths found once. The material sequenced was PBMCs or T cells enriched from blood (not recorded which). Every receptor here comes from a man between 35 and 55 years old who had recovered from COVID-19.

The chain carries TRBV6-6 and TRBJ1-5; the D is unclear. Germline-derived CDR1 and CDR2 are MNHNY and SVGAGI (reference sequence). V was shortened by 6 bases and J by 3 bases, with 15 bases between the two germline ends. CDR3 length: 15 residues. In DNA, the CDR3 is TGTGCCAGCAGCCCTACGGCCCAGGTCAATCAGCCCCAGCATTTT. It yields the protein CASSPTAQVNQPQHF.

J is TRBJ2-3 and V is TRBV27; the match to TRBD2 covers 9 bases. Trimming took 8 bases from V and 4 from J; bases not matched to a gene: 10. The CDR3 is 15 amino acids. The germline CDR1 and CDR2 sequences are MNHEY and SMNVEV (reference sequence). CDR3: CASSRLAAWADTQYF. CDR3 bases: TGTGCCAGCTCCCGACTAGCGGCATGGGCAGATACGCAGTATTTT.

The V call is TRBV7-3, the J call TRBJ1-2; D not resolved. Between the trimmed V and J ends, which lost 5 bases and 8 bases, there was a span of 9 bases. CDR3 length: 11 amino acids. The germline V gene encodes CDR1 SGHTA and CDR2 FQGTGA. The CDR3 region has the DNA TGTGCCAGCAGCCAAAACGGGGGCTACACCTTC. This translates into CASSQNGGYTF.

CDR3 DNA sequence: TGTGCCAGCAGCCACGGAGCAACTAATGAAAAACTGTTTTTT. Translated: CASSHGATNEKLFF. The rearrangement joins TRBV13 to TRBJ1-4; D gene unclear. V was pared by 5 bases and J by 0 bases, with 7 bases between. The CDR3 runs to 14 residues. Germline V gene lookup returns CDR1 PRHDT and CDR2 FYEKMQ (reference sequence).

V and J are TRBV18 and TRBJ2-6, with D perhaps matching TRBD1 (6 bases). The germline V gene encodes CDR1 KGHSH and CDR2 LQKENI. This CDR3 comprises 15 residues. Trimming removed 5 bases from V and 1 base from J, with 9 bases in between. CDR3 residues: CASSTRGSGANVLTF. The CDR3 nucleotides read TGTGCCAGCTCAACCAGGGGATCTGGGGCCAACGTCCTGACTTTC.

CDR3 sequence (DNA): TGTGCCAGCAGCGTAGCCACAGGGGGCGCTTACTACTATGGCTACACCTTC. Translated, it gives CASSVATGGAYYYGYTF. The V and J genes are TRBV9 and TRBJ1-2; 9 positions match TRBD1. The CDR3 consists of 17 residues. Germline V gives CDR1 SGDLS, CDR2 YYNGEE. V was clipped by 0 bases and J by 3 bases; unmatched bases: 9.

The V gene is TRBV6-2 or TRBV6-3, the J gene TRBJ1-2; D gene unclear. Trimming left V 2 bases short and J 3 bases short, with 4 bases between. The length of the CDR3 is 12 residues. Germline lookup yields CDR1 MNHEY and CDR2 SVGEGT. In DNA, the CDR3 is TGTGCCAGCAGTTACCGGGACTATGGCTACACCTTC. It encodes CASSYRDYGYTF.

For this clone: A read error may account for a junction end that differs from germline. This sequence joins TRBV28 and TRBJ1-1; the D is unclear. The CDR3 spans 13 residues. Germline V gene sequence: CDR1 MDHEN, CDR2 SYDVKM. Here the CDR3 DNA reads TGTGCCAGCAGCTTATTCCCACGGACTGAAGCTTTCTTT. It is translated as CASSLFPRTEAFF. Complete variable domain (other parts from reference TRBV28 and TRBJ1-1): DVKVTQSSRYLVKRTGEKVFLECVQDMDHENMFWYRQDPGLGLRLIYFSYDVKMKEKGDIPEGYSVSREKKERFSLILESASTNQTSMYLCASSLFPRTEAFFGQGTRLTVV.